One and the same sample provided the 15 T cell receptor beta chains below, sequenced in a study of blood T cell repertoires in COVID-19. Generated by immunoSEQ multiplex PCR, the TCRdb table keeps only in-frame clones and is missing some. The sample contains about 210,000 clones, around 84% of which appear only once. The material sequenced was peripheral blood. All receptors come from a man aged 55 to 70 with acute or convalescent COVID-19.

This clone occurred once. The chain is built from TRBV30 and TRBJ2-7, with 9 bases fitting TRBD1. The CDR3 extends over 14 amino acids. CDR1 GTSNPN and CDR2 SVGIG come from the germline V gene (reference sequence). The J segment lost 5 bases and the V segment lost 3 bases, leaving 8 bases of the junction unmatched. The CDR3 reads CAWRVGTGFDEQYF. For the CDR3, the DNA is TGTGCCTGGAGGGTCGGGACAGGGTTTGACGAGCAGTACTTC.

A few counts support this clone. The V call is TRBV14, the J call TRBJ2-7; D might be TRBD2 (6 bases). The CDR3 covers 14 residues. CDR1 is SGHDN and CDR2 is FVKESK in the germline V gene. Trimming shortened V by 5 bases and J by 0 bases, and 11 bases separated the two germline ends. The DNA for the CDR3 is TGTGCCAGCAGCTTCGGGGGTAGCTCCTACGAGCAGTACTTC. As protein: CASSFGGSSYEQYF.

This chain uses TRBV9 with TRBJ1-1; D might be TRBD1 (6 bases). This CDR3 has 16 amino acids. Deletions cut 0 bases from V and 0 bases from J, with 12 bases between. Germline V gene data show CDR1 as SGDLS and CDR2 as YYNGEE. The CDR3 sequence: CASSVEGTRMNTEAFF. The CDR3 coding sequence is TGTGCCAGCAGCGTAGAGGGGACAAGGATGAACACTGAAGCTTTCTTT.

This chain connects TRBV5-1 to TRBJ2-1; 8 bases fit TRBD2. The CDR3 is 15 residues long. CDR1 and CDR2 from the germline V gene are SGHRS and YFSETQ. The V segment lost 4 bases and the J segment 10 bases; nucleotides outside the gene matches: 13. CDR3 coding DNA: TGCGCCAGCAGCCCGGTTGGGGAAGCGGGAGACGAGCAGTTCTTC. Translation: CASSPVGEAGDEQFF. The full variable domain, in which reference TRBV5-1 and TRBJ2-1 provide the parts outside the CDR3, is KAGVTQTPRYLIKTRGQQVTLSCSPISGHRSVSWYQQTPGQGLQFLFEYFSETQRNKGNFPGRFSGRQFSNSRSEMNVSTLELGDSALYLCASSPVGEAGDEQFFGPGTRLTVL.

The rearrangement joins TRBV5-1 to TRBJ2-1, with 11 bases aligning to TRBD2. V lost 1 base to trimming and J lost 3 bases; unmatched junction nucleotides: 9. Looked up from germline, CDR1 is SGHRS and CDR2 is YFSETQ. There are 18 residues in the CDR3. CDR3 protein: CASSLLGSGGVRYNEQFF. DNA of the CDR3: TGCGCCAGCAGCTTGTTAGGTAGCGGGGGGGTGCGCTACAATGAGCAGTTCTTC.

The chain couples TRBV19 to TRBJ2-1, with TRBD2 identical over 9 bases. Germline lookup yields CDR1 LNHDA and CDR2 SQIVND (reference sequence). CDR3 length equals 15 residues. V shed 3 bases and J 7 bases; nucleotides not matched to a gene: 7. The CDR3 nucleotides read TGTGCCAGTAGTATCGGCGGGGGGGCCAGGAATGAGCAGTTCTTC. Translation: CASSIGGGARNEQFF. Filled out from reference TRBV19 and TRBJ2-1, the complete variable domain reads DGGITQSPKYLFRKEGQNVTLSCEQNLNHDAMYWYRQDPGQGLRLIYYSQIVNDFQKGDIAEGYSVSREKKESFPLTVTSAQKNPTAFYLCASSIGGGARNEQFFGPGTRLTVL.

The chain couples TRBV2 to TRBJ1-2, with TRBD1 as a possible D gene (5 bases). V shed 1 base and J shed 0 bases, with 6 bases lying between them. CDR1 is SNHLY, CDR2 FYNNEI, per germline. The CDR3 covers 14 residues. In DNA form, the CDR3 reads TGTGCCAGCAGTGAAGGCAGGGCTAACTATGGCTACACCTTC. Translated: CASSEGRANYGYTF. Full variable domain (rest looked up from reference TRBV2 and TRBJ1-2): EPEVTQTPSHQVTQMGQEVILRCVPISNHLYFYWYRQILGQKVEFLVSFYNNEISEKSEIFDDQFSVERPDGSNFTLKIRSTKLEDSAMYFCASSEGRANYGYTFGSGTRLTVV.

The V and J genes are TRBV6-5 and TRBJ2-3, with 10 bases identical to TRBD2. This CDR3 spans 14 amino acids. The junction had 1 base not matched to a gene; V was cut back by 4 bases and J by 3 bases. CDR1 and CDR2 from the germline V gene are MNHEY and SVGAGI. Here the CDR3 reads CASSSAGGTDTQYF. DNA for the CDR3: TGTGCCAGCAGTTCAGCGGGGGGGACAGATACGCAGTATTTT.

The CDR3 sequence: CATSRQGRELFF. CDR3 nucleotide sequence: TGTGCCACCTCTCGACAGGGGAGAGAGCTGTTTTTT. The rearrangement links TRBV24-1 to TRBJ2-2; TRBD1 agrees at 8 bases. The J segment lost 11 bases and the V segment lost 9 bases, leaving 7 bases of the junction unmatched. The CDR3 is 12 residues long. In germline, CDR1 is KGHDR, CDR2 SFDVKD.

CDR3 nucleotide sequence: TGTGCCAGCAGCTTGGGATCCGGGACAGGGGACACTGAAGCTTTCTTT. Protein product: CASSLGSGTGDTEAFF. The V gene is TRBV5-8, the J gene TRBJ1-1, with TRBD1 matching over 10 bases. V gave up 0 bases and J gave up 3 bases; unmatched junction bases: 5. CDR1 is SGHTS, CDR2 YDEGEE, per germline. The length of the CDR3 is 16 residues.

This CDR3 reads CASSVRTGGELFF. The DNA of the CDR3 is TGTGCCAGCAGCGTACGGACAGGGGGGGAACTGTTTTTT. The chain couples TRBV9 to TRBJ1-4; 10 bases fit TRBD1. From germline, CDR1 is SGDLS and CDR2 YYNGEE. This CDR3 contains 13 residues. J lost 12 bases, V lost 1 base, and 3 bases had no gene match.

The rearrangement links TRBV7-9 to TRBJ2-2; D possibly corresponds to TRBD1 (6 bases). V was shortened by 1 base and J by 4 bases, with 16 bases between the two germline ends. Looked up from germline, CDR1 is SEHNR and CDR2 is FQNEAQ (reference sequence). This CDR3 contains 17 residues. DNA for the CDR3: TGTGCCAGCAGCTTAGTCCCTAGGGGGATAGCCACCGGGGAGCTGTTTTTT. This encodes CASSLVPRGIATGELFF.

This sequence joins TRBV19 and TRBJ1-2; D is perhaps TRBD1 (6 bases). The V end lost 4 bases, the J end lost 4 bases, and 13 bases lay between the germline ends. The CDR3 extends over 14 amino acids. Germline CDR1 and CDR2: LNHDA and SQIVND (reference sequence). The CDR3 bases are TGTGCCAGTAGTACTTACAGGGATTCCTATGGCTACACCTTC. Amino acids: CASSTYRDSYGYTF.

V usage is TRBV11-2 and J usage is TRBJ2-3, with D possibly matching TRBD2 (7 bases). The germline V gene encodes CDR1 SGHAT and CDR2 FQNNGV. CDR3 length: 16 amino acids. The V end was cut by 2 bases, the J end by 0 bases, with 12 bases between. Here the CDR3 reads CASSLNAGASTDTQYF. DNA of the CDR3: TGTGCCAGCAGCTTAAATGCGGGGGCGAGCACAGATACGCAGTATTTT.

This clone has just one count. This chain joins TRBV28 and TRBJ2-7; 7 bases agree with TRBD1. The CDR3 length is 14 residues. Trimming removed 5 bases from V and 0 bases from J; junction bases left unmatched: 4. Germline CDR1 and CDR2: MDHEN and SYDVKM. DNA for the CDR3: TGTGCCAGCAGTCCGACAGGGAGCTCCTACGAGCAGTACTTC. The encoded protein is CASSPTGSSYEQYF.